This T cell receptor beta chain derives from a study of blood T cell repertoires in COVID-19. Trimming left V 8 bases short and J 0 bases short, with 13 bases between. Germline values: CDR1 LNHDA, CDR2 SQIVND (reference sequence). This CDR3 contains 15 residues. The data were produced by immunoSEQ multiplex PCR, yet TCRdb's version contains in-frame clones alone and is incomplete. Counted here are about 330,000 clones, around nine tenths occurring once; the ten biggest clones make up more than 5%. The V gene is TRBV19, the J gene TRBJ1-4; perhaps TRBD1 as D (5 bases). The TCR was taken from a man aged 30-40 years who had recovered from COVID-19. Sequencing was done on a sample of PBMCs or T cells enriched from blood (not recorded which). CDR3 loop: CASFSTQATNEKLFF. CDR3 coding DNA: TGTGCCAGTTTCTCGACACAGGCAACTAATGAAAAACTGTTTTTT.